These T cell receptor beta chains were read from a single sample in a study of blood T cell repertoires in COVID-19. Method: immunoSEQ multiplex PCR; TCRdb's copy keeps in-frame clones and lacks some. This table has 300,000 or so clones, 80% to 90% appearing once. Sequenced material: PBMCs or T cells enriched from blood (not recorded which). These receptors originate from a woman aged 40 to 50 with acute COVID-19. CDR3s include the opening cysteine and the closing phenylalanine or tryptophan. Each record gives: clone size, V gene, D gene, J gene, CDR3 DNA, CDR3 protein. The D gene is left open where the match is weak. A clone size is listed for some rows: how often the clone was seen (once, few, many), or a class if it is expanded.

size: -
V: TRBV7-2
D: -
J: TRBJ2-3
DNA: TGTGCCAGCTCCGCGGTGGGTGGTACGCAGTATTTT
CDR3: CASSAVGGTQYF

size: -
V: TRBV6-2/TRBV6-3
D: -
J: TRBJ1-6
DNA: TGTGCCAGCAGTTACGGTGGTCAGGGCAATTCACCCCTCCACTTT
CDR3: CASSYGGQGNSPLHF

size: -
V: TRBV5-1
D: -
J: TRBJ2-3
DNA: TGCGCCAGCGGTGCGGGGAGCCACACAGATACGCAGTATTTT
CDR3: CASGAGSHTDTQYF

size: -
V: TRBV7-2
D: TRBD2
J: TRBJ2-7
DNA: TGTGCCAGCAGTTGGACTAGCCCGGCGACCTACGAGCAGTACTTC
CDR3: CASSWTSPATYEQYF

size: -
V: TRBV18
D: -
J: TRBJ2-7
DNA: TGTGCCAGCTCACCTCCAGGGGTCCCCTACGAGCAGTACTTC
CDR3: CASSPPGVPYEQYF

size: once
V: TRBV5-4
D: TRBD2
J: TRBJ2-2
DNA: TGTGCCAGCAGCTTGGGTAGCGGGGGGGCCGGCGGGGAGCTGTTTTTT
CDR3: CASSLGSGGAGGELFF

size: -
V: TRBV7-3
D: -
J: TRBJ1-1
DNA: TGTGCCAGCAGCCCCGTCGTCGGCACTGAAGCTTTCTTT
CDR3: CASSPVVGTEAFF

size: -
V: TRBV5-1
D: -
J: TRBJ2-3
DNA: TGCGCCAGCAGCGGGGCCCCCGGAACGGGACACACAGATACGCAGTATTTT
CDR3: CASSGAPGTGHTDTQYF

size: once
V: TRBV7-2
D: -
J: TRBJ1-5
DNA: TGTGCCAGCAGCCAGACAATCGGGGTTCAGCCCCAGCATTTT
CDR3: CASSQTIGVQPQHF

size: -
V: TRBV29-1
D: -
J: TRBJ2-7
DNA: TGCAGCGTTGAGGTGAGCTCCTACGAGCAGTACTTC
CDR3: CSVEVSSYEQYF

size: -
V: TRBV3-1/TRBV3-2
D: -
J: TRBJ1-5
DNA: TGTGCCAGCAGCCAAGGAGGGAATCAGCCCCAGCATTTT
CDR3: CASSQGGNQPQHF

size: few
V: TRBV25-1
D: -
J: TRBJ1-6
DNA: TGTGCCAGCAGTGATGCGGGCAGCTCCTATAATTCACCCCTCCACTTT
CDR3: CASSDAGSSYNSPLHF

size: -
V: TRBV7-9
D: TRBD1
J: TRBJ1-2
DNA: TGTGCCAGCAGCATAACCGGGACAGGGGATTCTCGTGGCTACACCTTC
CDR3: CASSITGTGDSRGYTF

size: -
V: TRBV11-2
D: -
J: TRBJ1-6
DNA: TGTGCCAGCAGCCTTGAGGGTGATTCACCCCTCCACTTT
CDR3: CASSLEGDSPLHF

size: -
V: TRBV4-1
D: TRBD1
J: TRBJ1-2
DNA: TGCGCCAGCAGCCAAGATGGAAAGGGGGCAGTTGGCTACACCTTC
CDR3: CASSQDGKGAVGYTF

size: -
V: TRBV5-6
D: -
J: TRBJ2-6
DNA: TGTGCCAGCAGCCCAGATACCGGGAGAGAGCCCGCTGGGGCCAACGTCCTGACTTTC
CDR3: CASSPDTGREPAGANVLTF

size: -
V: TRBV5-4
D: -
J: TRBJ1-1
DNA: TGTGCCAGCAGCTTTGGGGAGCCTAACACTGAAGCTTTCTTT
CDR3: CASSFGEPNTEAFF

size: -
V: TRBV11-2
D: TRBD1
J: TRBJ2-1
DNA: TGTGCCAGCAGCATATACACCGGGACAGCGAACTACAATGAGCAGTTCTTC
CDR3: CASSIYTGTANYNEQFF

size: -
V: TRBV21-1
D: -
J: TRBJ2-7
DNA: TGTGCCAGCGGACCGGAGGGGAAAGAAGAGCAGTACTTC
CDR3: CASGPEGKEEQYF

size: -
V: TRBV11-2
D: -
J: TRBJ1-4
DNA: TGTGCCAGCAGCATTGAATTCGGGGGATGGCTGTTTTTT
CDR3: CASSIEFGGWLFF

size: -
V: TRBV5-4
D: TRBD1
J: TRBJ2-1
DNA: TGTGCCAGCAGCGTCACCGGGACAGACAATGAGCAGTTCTTC
CDR3: CASSVTGTDNEQFF

size: -
V: TRBV3-1/TRBV3-2
D: -
J: TRBJ2-2
DNA: TGTGCCAGCAGCCAGCGGGGGGACAGCATGAACACCGGGGAGCTGTTTTTT
CDR3: CASSQRGDSMNTGELFF

size: -
V: TRBV29-1
D: -
J: TRBJ1-1
DNA: TGCAGCGTTCGACAGCGTATGAACACTGAAGCTTTCTTT
CDR3: CSVRQRMNTEAFF

size: few
V: TRBV5-1
D: -
J: TRBJ1-3
DNA: TGCGCCAGCAGCCTAGATCTACCCAGCAGCATCTCTGGAAACACCATATATTTT
CDR3: CASSLDLPSSISGNTIYF

size: -
V: TRBV19
D: -
J: TRBJ2-1
DNA: TGTGCCAGTAGTCGGGGCTACAATGAGCAGTTCTTC
CDR3: CASSRGYNEQFF

size: -
V: TRBV5-1
D: TRBD1
J: TRBJ1-5
DNA: TGCGCCAGCAGCGTAGGGACAGGGGGATATCAGCCCCAGCATTTT
CDR3: CASSVGTGGYQPQHF

size: -
V: TRBV4-1
D: -
J: TRBJ1-2
DNA: TGCGCCAGCAGCCAAGAGAGCAGGGACTATGGCTACACCTTC
CDR3: CASSQESRDYGYTF

size: -
V: TRBV28
D: TRBD2
J: TRBJ2-3
DNA: TGTGCCAGCAGTTTACTAGCGGGAGTGGTTGGCACAGATACGCAGTATTTT
CDR3: CASSLLAGVVGTDTQYF

size: -
V: TRBV6-5
D: -
J: TRBJ1-2
DNA: TGTGCCAGCAGCCGCGGACAGTTGGAGGGCTACACCTTC
CDR3: CASSRGQLEGYTF

size: -
V: TRBV19
D: -
J: TRBJ1-3
DNA: TGTGCCAGTAGTATTATCTCTGGAAACACCATATATTTT
CDR3: CASSIISGNTIYF

size: -
V: TRBV18
D: TRBD1
J: TRBJ1-5
DNA: TGTGCCAGCTCAGGGCAGGGGGCTAGCAATCAGCCCCAGCATTTT
CDR3: CASSGQGASNQPQHF

size: -
V: TRBV7-3
D: TRBD1
J: TRBJ1-2
DNA: TGTGCCAGCAGCTTAGGAACAGGGGGTGTCGGTGGCTACACCTTC
CDR3: CASSLGTGGVGGYTF

size: -
V: TRBV5-1
D: TRBD1
J: TRBJ1-1
DNA: TGCGCCAGCAGCTTATCCGGGACAGCGAACACTGAAGCTTTCTTT
CDR3: CASSLSGTANTEAFF

size: -
V: TRBV19
D: TRBD1
J: TRBJ1-2
DNA: TGTGCCAGTAGCCTTTCCCGAGGACAGGGACACTATGGCTACACCTTC
CDR3: CASSLSRGQGHYGYTF

size: -
V: TRBV14
D: -
J: TRBJ1-3
DNA: TGTGCCAGCAGCCGAAGTCGGGGAGTCCCTGGAAACACCATATATTTT
CDR3: CASSRSRGVPGNTIYF